The 30 T cell receptor beta chains presented below share a single source sample, sequenced in a study of shared clonotypes between healthy human individuals. Profiling relied on immunoSEQ multiplex PCR, and the TCRdb table lists in-frame clones only, not all of them. The sample lists 740,000 or so clones; 73% were seen once. What was sequenced was memory CD4+ T cells sorted from blood. The subset was: CD45RA-negative fraction. The source of these receptors is a woman aged 25-40 years in good health.

V gene TRBV10-3 combines with J gene TRBJ1-5; D may be TRBD1 (5 bases). The CDR3 sequence is 14 residues long. Germline CDR1 reads ENHRY; CDR2 reads SYGVKD. Trimming took off 0 bases at V and 5 bases at J, with 8 bases between the two ends. The CDR3 here is CAISESGADQPQHF. Here the CDR3 DNA reads TGTGCCATCAGTGAGTCCGGGGCAGATCAGCCCCAGCATTTT.

The genes are TRBV5-1 and TRBJ2-5, with D tentatively TRBD1 (6 bases). Trimming removed 3 bases at V and 4 bases at J, with 13 bases between. CDR1 SGHRS and CDR2 YFSETQ come from the germline V gene. The CDR3 has 14 residues. As DNA, the CDR3 is TGCGCCAGCAGCTGGGGGACATTTCGAGAGACCCAGTACTTC. Translation: CASSWGTFRETQYF. Full variable domain (rest looked up from reference TRBV5-1 and TRBJ2-5): KAGVTQTPRYLIKTRGQQVTLSCSPISGHRSVSWYQQTPGQGLQFLFEYFSETQRNKGNFPGRFSGRQFSNSRSEMNVSTLELGDSALYLCASSWGTFRETQYFGPGTRLLVL.

J is TRBJ2-6 and V is TRBV5-4; tentative D call: TRBD2 (6 bases). The CDR3 consists of 16 residues. The V gene lost 3 bases and the J gene lost 0 bases, with 10 bases spanning the gap. Germline values: CDR1 SGHNT, CDR2 YYREEE (reference sequence). The CDR3: CASSSAGSSGANVLTF. In DNA form, the CDR3 reads TGTGCCAGCAGCTCGGCCGGGAGCTCTGGGGCCAACGTCCTGACTTTC.

Of note for this clone: The sample has other DNA sequences that encode this CDR3 too. The gene calls are TRBV19 and TRBJ1-3; 7 nucleotides line up with TRBD1. The CDR3 runs to 17 residues. J was trimmed by 0 bases and V by 2 bases; bases with no gene match: 7. CDR1 is LNHDA and CDR2 is SQIVND in the germline V gene (reference sequence). Here the CDR3 reads CASSIRQGSSSGNTIYF. In nucleotides, the CDR3 is TGTGCCAGTAGTATAAGACAGGGCTCAAGCTCTGGAAACACCATATATTTT.

The CDR3: CASSKYEQYF. CDR3 nucleotides: TGTGCCAGCAGCAAATACGAGCAGTACTTC. The V call is TRBV21-1, the J call TRBJ2-7. TRBV21-1 is termed a pseudogene. The CDR3 has 10 residues.

The V and J genes are TRBV28 and TRBJ1-4; 10 bases map to TRBD1. The CDR3 is made up of 14 amino acids. V was pared by 4 bases and J by 8 bases, with 4 bases of the junction left unmatched. Germline V gives CDR1 MDHEN, CDR2 SYDVKM. The DNA for the CDR3 is TGTGCCAGCAGTTCGACAGGGGGCGGCGAAAAACTGTTTTTT. Translation: CASSSTGGGEKLFF.

The chain carries TRBV28 and TRBJ1-5; 8 bases are a match to TRBD1. CDR1 and CDR2 (germline): MDHEN, SYDVKM. V shed 4 bases, J shed 8 bases, and the junction held 4 bases outside the gene matches. The CDR3 spans 13 residues. Written as DNA, the CDR3 is TGTGCCAGCAGTTGGACAGGGAATAAGCCCCAGCATTTT. Its protein is CASSWTGNKPQHF.

In DNA form, the CDR3 reads TGTGCCAGTAGTAGGGGACAGGGGGAGGGAGAGACCCAGTACTTC. This codes for CASSRGQGEGETQYF. The chain is built from TRBV19 and TRBJ2-5; 11 bases are a match to TRBD1. Per the germline V gene, CDR1 is LNHDA and CDR2 is SQIVND (reference sequence). V shed 4 bases and J 4 bases; nucleotides not matched to a gene: 5. The CDR3 extends over 15 amino acids.

The chain joins TRBV4-2 to TRBJ1-1; possible D gene TRBD1, 5 bases. Germline V lookup: CDR1 LGHNA, CDR2 YNFKEQ. This CDR3 contains 13 residues. V lost 0 bases to trimming and J lost 5 bases, with 7 bases between them. In DNA, the CDR3 is TGTGCCAGCAGCCAAGATGGGGGAACTGAAGCTTTCTTT. Translation: CASSQDGGTEAFF.

The chain is built from TRBV6-1 and TRBJ1-5; possible D gene TRBD1, 5 bases. Trimming pared 6 bases from V and 6 bases from J, leaving 15 bases between. The CDR3 covers 14 residues. Germline V gene lookup returns CDR1 MNHNS and CDR2 SASEGT. The CDR3 DNA sequence: TGTGCCAGCAGCTTCGCGGGGGTGGTTCAGCCCCAGCATTTT. Its translation: CASSFAGVVQPQHF.

This chain uses TRBV19 with TRBJ1-2; D call uncertain. Per the germline V gene, CDR1 is LNHDA and CDR2 is SQIVND (reference sequence). The CDR3 is 15 amino acids. V dropped 5 bases and J dropped 4 bases, with 17 bases sitting between them. The CDR3 loop is CASSLSAGKTYGYTF. DNA of the CDR3: TGTGCCAGTAGTCTATCGGCAGGTAAAACCTATGGCTACACCTTC.

The chain carries TRBV6-5 and TRBJ2-1, with 10 bases matching TRBD2. CDR1 is MNHEY and CDR2 is SVGAGI in the germline V gene. This CDR3 spans 15 amino acids. V lost 10 bases to trimming and J lost 6 bases; unmatched junction nucleotides: 12. The CDR3: CATKLTSGNINEQFF. The CDR3 DNA reads TGTGCCACCAAACTAACTAGCGGGAACATCAATGAGCAGTTCTTC.

The CDR3 sequence: CAISREADTQYF. CDR3 DNA: TGTGCCATTAGCAGGGAGGCAGATACGCAGTATTTT. The chain has TRBV10-3 and TRBJ2-3; a possible D gene is TRBD2 (6 bases). CDR3 length: 12 amino acids. Germline lookup yields CDR1 ENHRY and CDR2 SYGVKD. V was clipped by 9 bases and J by 4 bases, with 11 bases between them.

The chain employs TRBV6-6 and TRBJ2-3; D is perhaps TRBD2 (6 bases). This CDR3 region has 14 residues. The V and J ends lost 2 bases and 4 bases respectively, with 10 bases between them. CDR1 is MNHNY, CDR2 SVGAGI, per germline (reference sequence). The CDR3 sequence: CASSYGRDADTQYF. The DNA of the CDR3 is TGTGCCAGCAGTTACGGGCGGGATGCAGATACGCAGTATTTT.

V gene TRBV5-6 combines with J gene TRBJ2-4; D gene uncertain. The germline V gene encodes CDR1 SGHDT and CDR2 YYEEEE. V lost 4 bases, J lost 0 bases, and 8 bases lay in between. The CDR3 is 14 residues long. CDR3 sequence: CASSLDLAKNIQYF. CDR3 DNA: TGTGCCAGCAGCCTAGACCTAGCCAAAAACATTCAGTACTTC.

The chain uses TRBV19 and TRBJ1-4; D perhaps matches TRBD1 (5 bases). Trimming shortened V by 7 bases and J by 8 bases, and 17 bases separated the two germline ends. This CDR3 has 14 residues. CDR1 and CDR2 from the germline V gene are LNHDA and SQIVND (reference sequence). CDR3 residues: CASKDPGLGEKLFF. The CDR3 DNA sequence: TGTGCCAGTAAGGACCCGGGACTGGGAGAAAAACTGTTTTTT.

This chain links TRBV6-5 with TRBJ2-5; the D gene is possibly TRBD2 (6 bases). Germline CDR1 MNHEY, CDR2 SVGAGI. The V gene lost 2 bases and the J gene lost 4 bases, with 14 bases spanning the gap. The CDR3 loop spans 15 amino acids. CDR3 DNA: TGTGCCAGCAGTTACCGCTTTCGGGGAGGAGAGACCCAGTACTTC. Its translation: CASSYRFRGGETQYF.

CDR3 protein: CASSRQRSGANVLTF. CDR3 bases: TGTGCCAGTAGTAGACAGCGCTCTGGGGCCAACGTCCTGACTTTC. This chain joins TRBV19 and TRBJ2-6, with D perhaps matching TRBD1 (5 bases). Germline CDR1 reads LNHDA; CDR2 reads SQIVND (reference sequence). V was pared by 4 bases and J by 0 bases, with 7 bases between. CDR3 length: 15 amino acids.

This clone was seen a few times. The chain combines TRBV19 with TRBJ1-1; D not certain. V gave up 7 bases and J gave up 3 bases, with 18 bases separating them. CDR1 and CDR2 (germline): LNHDA, SQIVND (reference sequence). The length of the CDR3 is 15 residues. The CDR3 here is CASMATATGYTEAFF. CDR3 coding DNA: TGTGCCAGTATGGCAACGGCAACGGGCTACACTGAAGCTTTCTTT.

The V gene is TRBV6-4, the J gene TRBJ1-3; tentative D call: TRBD1 (5 bases). CDR1 and CDR2 (germline): MRHNA, SNTAGT. This CDR3 region has 15 residues. V was cut by 8 bases and J by 0 bases, with 14 bases left in between. The CDR3 spells CASPQGTVSGNTIYF. The CDR3 DNA follows: TGTGCCAGCCCGCAGGGAACCGTCTCTGGAAACACCATATATTTT.

The chain recombines TRBV6-1 with TRBJ2-7; D gene unclear. Germline V gives CDR1 MNHNS, CDR2 SASEGT. The CDR3 runs to 13 residues. Trimming took 4 bases from V and 7 from J, leaving 14 bases between them. The CDR3: CASSALTVREQYF. CDR3 DNA sequence: TGTGCCAGCAGTGCCCTTACGGTGAGGGAGCAGTACTTC.

This clone was counted ten times or more. J is TRBJ2-1 and V is TRBV7-6, with 9 bases aligning to TRBD2. The germline gives CDR1 SGHVS, CDR2 FNYEAQ. The CDR3 totals 16 residues. After removal of 5 bases from V and 9 bases from J, the junction contained 14 bases not matched to a gene. The CDR3 is CASSAVGAGGYREQFF. The CDR3 DNA is TGTGCCAGCAGCGCCGTCGGAGCGGGAGGTTACCGTGAGCAGTTCTTC.

The chain has TRBV5-1 and TRBJ2-2; 11 bases fit TRBD2. Per the germline V gene, CDR1 is SGHRS and CDR2 is YFSETQ. J gave up 6 bases and V 3 bases, and 7 bases lay outside the gene matches. The CDR3 runs 16 residues. The CDR3 here is CASSSTSGRPAGELFF. The CDR3 nucleotides are TGCGCCAGCAGCTCCACTAGCGGGAGACCGGCCGGGGAGCTGTTTTTT.

V and J are TRBV15 and TRBJ2-1, with 8 bases fitting TRBD1. CDR1 and CDR2 (germline): LNHNV, YYDKDF (reference sequence). V shed 3 bases and J 10 bases; nucleotides not matched to a gene: 5. The CDR3 extends over 13 amino acids. DNA of the CDR3: TGTGCCACCAGCAGGCAGGGGGCTTACGAGCAGTTCTTC. Amino acid sequence: CATSRQGAYEQFF.

This clone came up a few times. This sample includes further DNA sequences coding for the same CDR3. This chain joins TRBV7-3 and TRBJ2-2, with D possibly matching TRBD2 (5 bases). Germline V lookup: CDR1 SGHTA, CDR2 FQGTGA. Trimming took 1 base from V and 0 from J, leaving 9 bases between them. This CDR3 comprises 16 residues. The CDR3 region has the DNA TGTGCCAGCAGCTTAAGAGGGCCCGCGAACACCGGGGAGCTGTTTTTT. This encodes CASSLRGPANTGELFF.

This CDR3 reads CASSFGGRGTDTQYF. CDR3 sequence (DNA): TGTGCCAGCAGTTTCGGCGGGAGAGGCACAGATACGCAGTATTTT. The chain links TRBV27 to TRBJ2-3, with 7 bases matching TRBD2. CDR1 and CDR2 from the germline V gene are MNHEY and SMNVEV (reference sequence). The V gene end was trimmed by 3 bases and the J gene end by 1 base; junction bases not matched to a gene: 4. This CDR3 has 15 residues.

The V and J genes are TRBV6-1 and TRBJ1-4, with D perhaps TRBD1 (6 bases). The V end lost 3 bases, the J end lost 10 bases, and 18 bases lay between the germline ends. CDR3 length: 15 residues. CDR1 and CDR2 (germline): MNHNS, SASEGT. CDR3 in DNA: TGTGCCAGCAGTGAGACCCAGGGGACTGCGGGAAAACTGTTTTTT. It is translated as CASSETQGTAGKLFF.

The CDR3 nucleotides are TGCGCCAGCAGCCAAGATTCGTGGCAGGGGCTGACCTACGAGCAGTACTTC. As protein: CASSQDSWQGLTYEQYF. The chain carries TRBV4-1 and TRBJ2-7; a weak D match, TRBD1 (6 bases). Between the trimmed V and J ends, which lost 0 bases and 2 bases, there was a span of 17 bases. Germline loops: CDR1 MGHRA, CDR2 YSYEKL. The CDR3 contains 17 residues.

This chain links TRBV5-1 with TRBJ2-3; 8 bases line up with TRBD2. CDR1 SGHRS and CDR2 YFSETQ come from the germline V gene. This CDR3 spans 18 amino acids. Trimming cost V 1 base and J 3 bases; bases outside gene matches: 13. CDR3 sequence (DNA): TGCGCCAGCAGCTTGTGGGGGGAAAGCGGGAGAGTAACAGATACGCAGTATTTT. Encoded protein: CASSLWGESGRVTDTQYF.

The chain employs TRBV28 and TRBJ1-2, with D possibly TRBD1 on 6 matching bases. The CDR3 consists of 14 residues. Trimming took 1 base from V and 5 from J, leaving 11 bases between them. CDR1 MDHEN and CDR2 SYDVKM come from the germline V gene. In nucleotides, the CDR3 is TGTGCCAGCAGTTTATCTGGGGGCGCTTATGGCTACACCTTC. This translates into CASSLSGGAYGYTF.